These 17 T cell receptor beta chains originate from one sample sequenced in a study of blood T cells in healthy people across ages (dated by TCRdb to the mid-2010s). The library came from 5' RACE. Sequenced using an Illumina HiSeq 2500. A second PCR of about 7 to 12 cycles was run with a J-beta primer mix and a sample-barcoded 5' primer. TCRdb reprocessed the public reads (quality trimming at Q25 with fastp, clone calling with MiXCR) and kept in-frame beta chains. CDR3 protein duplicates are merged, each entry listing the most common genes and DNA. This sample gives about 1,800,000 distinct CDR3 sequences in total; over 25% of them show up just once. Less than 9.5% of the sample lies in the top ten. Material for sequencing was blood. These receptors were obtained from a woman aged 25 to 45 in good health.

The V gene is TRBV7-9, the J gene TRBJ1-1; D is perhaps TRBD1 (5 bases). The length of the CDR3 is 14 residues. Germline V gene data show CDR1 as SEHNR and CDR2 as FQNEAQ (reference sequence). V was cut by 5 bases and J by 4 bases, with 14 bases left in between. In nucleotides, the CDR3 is TGTGCCAGCAGCCTGATTTTGGGGCGCACTGAAGCTTTCTTT. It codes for CASSLILGRTEAFF.

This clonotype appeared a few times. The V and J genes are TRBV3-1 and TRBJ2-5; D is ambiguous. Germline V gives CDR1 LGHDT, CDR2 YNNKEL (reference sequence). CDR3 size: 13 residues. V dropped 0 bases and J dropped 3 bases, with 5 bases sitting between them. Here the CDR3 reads CASSQDQEETQYF. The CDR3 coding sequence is TGTGCCAGCAGCCAAGATCAAGAAGAGACCCAGTACTTC.

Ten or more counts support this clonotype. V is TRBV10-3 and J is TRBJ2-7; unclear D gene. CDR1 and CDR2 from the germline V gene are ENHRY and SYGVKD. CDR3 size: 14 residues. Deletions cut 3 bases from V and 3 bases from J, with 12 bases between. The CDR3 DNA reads TGTGCCATCAGTGATCCGGGCCTTAACTACGAGCAGTACTTC. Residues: CAISDPGLNYEQYF.

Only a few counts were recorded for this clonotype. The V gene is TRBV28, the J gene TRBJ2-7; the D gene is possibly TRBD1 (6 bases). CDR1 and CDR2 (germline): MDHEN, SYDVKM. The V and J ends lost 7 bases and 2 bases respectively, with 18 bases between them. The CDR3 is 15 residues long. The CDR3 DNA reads TGTGCCAGCACCCCTGGACAGTTCACTCCCTACGAGCAGTACTTC. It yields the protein CASTPGQFTPYEQYF.

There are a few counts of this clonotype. The DNA for the CDR3 is TGTGCCAGCAGCTTAGTGGCGGTCAGGGGCGACAATGAGCAGTTCTTC. As protein: CASSLVAVRGDNEQFF. The chain employs TRBV11-2 and TRBJ2-1; D might be TRBD1 (6 bases). The CDR3 extends over 16 amino acids. Germline assignment: CDR1 SGHAT and CDR2 FQNNGV. The ends were cut back, 1 base at V and 5 bases at J, with 15 bases in the middle.

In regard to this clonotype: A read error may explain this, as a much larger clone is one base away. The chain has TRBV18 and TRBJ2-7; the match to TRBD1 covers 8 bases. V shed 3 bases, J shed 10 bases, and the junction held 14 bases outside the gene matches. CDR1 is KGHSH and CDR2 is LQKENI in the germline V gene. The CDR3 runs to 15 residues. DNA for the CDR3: TGTGCCAGCTCACCGTCTACAGGGGGTCAAGAGCCCCAGTACTTC. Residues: CASSPSTGGQEPQYF. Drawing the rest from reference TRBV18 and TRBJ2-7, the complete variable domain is NAGVMQNPRHLVRRRGQEARLRCSPMKGHSHVYWYRQLPEEGLKFMVYLQKENIIDESGMPKERFSAEFPKEGPSILRIQQVVRGDSAAYFCASSPSTGGQEPQYFGPGTRLTVT.

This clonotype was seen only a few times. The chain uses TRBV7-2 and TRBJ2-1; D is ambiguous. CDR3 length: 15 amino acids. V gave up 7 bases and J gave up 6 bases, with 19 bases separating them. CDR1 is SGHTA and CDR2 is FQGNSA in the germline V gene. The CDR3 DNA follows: TGTGCCAGCACATCCGCCCCGGAGTGGGGCAATGAGCAGTTCTTC. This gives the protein CASTSAPEWGNEQFF. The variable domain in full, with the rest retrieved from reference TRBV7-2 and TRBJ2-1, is GAGVSQSPSNKVTEKGKDVELRCDPISGHTALYWYRQSLGQGLEFLIYFQGNSAPDKSGLPSDRFSAERTGGSVSTLTIQRTQQEDSAVYLCASTSAPEWGNEQFFGPGTRLTVL.

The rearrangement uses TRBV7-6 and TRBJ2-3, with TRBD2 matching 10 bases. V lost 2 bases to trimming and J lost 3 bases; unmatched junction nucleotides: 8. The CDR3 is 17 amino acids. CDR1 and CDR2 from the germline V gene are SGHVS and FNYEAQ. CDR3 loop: CASSLRGTSDGTDTQYF. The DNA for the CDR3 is TGTGCCAGCAGCTTAAGAGGGACTAGCGATGGAACAGATACGCAGTATTTT.

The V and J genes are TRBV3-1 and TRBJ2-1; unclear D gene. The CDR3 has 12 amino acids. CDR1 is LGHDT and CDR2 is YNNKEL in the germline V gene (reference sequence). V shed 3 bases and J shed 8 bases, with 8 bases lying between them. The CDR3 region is CASSQETDEQFF. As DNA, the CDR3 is TGTGCCAGCAGCCAGGAAACCGATGAGCAGTTCTTC.

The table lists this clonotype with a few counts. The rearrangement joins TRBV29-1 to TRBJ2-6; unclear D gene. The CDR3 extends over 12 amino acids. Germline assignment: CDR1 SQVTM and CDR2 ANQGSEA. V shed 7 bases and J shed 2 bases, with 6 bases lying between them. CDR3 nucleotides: TGCAGCGCCGGTACTGGGGCCAACGTCCTGACTTTC. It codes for CSAGTGANVLTF.

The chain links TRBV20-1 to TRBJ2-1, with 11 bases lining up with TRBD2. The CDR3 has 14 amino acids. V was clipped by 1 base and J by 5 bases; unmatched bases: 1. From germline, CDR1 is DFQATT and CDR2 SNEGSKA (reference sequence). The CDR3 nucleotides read TGCAGTGCTAGAGCTAGCGGGGGGAACAATGAGCAGTTCTTC. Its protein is CSARASGGNNEQFF.

CDR3 sequence reads: CATSGSSGSYNEQFF. The CDR3 coding sequence is TGTGCCACCAGCGGTTCCTCGGGCTCCTACAATGAGCAGTTCTTC. The chain uses TRBV15 and TRBJ2-1; D not resolved. Germline values: CDR1 LNHNV, CDR2 YYDKDF (reference sequence). Trimming shortened V by 5 bases and J by 0 bases, and 11 bases separated the two germline ends. This CDR3 is 15 amino acids long.

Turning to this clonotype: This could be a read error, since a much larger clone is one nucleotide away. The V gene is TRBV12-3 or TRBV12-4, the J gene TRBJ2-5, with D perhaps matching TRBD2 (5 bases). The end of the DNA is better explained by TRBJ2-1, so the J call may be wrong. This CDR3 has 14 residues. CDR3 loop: CASSFQAAQETQFF. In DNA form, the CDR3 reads TGTGCCAGCAGTTTCCAAGCGGCCCAAGAGACCCAGTTCTTC.

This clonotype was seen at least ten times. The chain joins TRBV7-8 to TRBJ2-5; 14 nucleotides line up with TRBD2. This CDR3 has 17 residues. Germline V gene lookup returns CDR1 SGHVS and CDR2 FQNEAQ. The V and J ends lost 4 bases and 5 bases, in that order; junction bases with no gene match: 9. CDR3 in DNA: TGTGCCAGCAGCTCGGGGGGACTAGCGGGAGAGGGGGAGACCCAGTACTTC. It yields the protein CASSSGGLAGEGETQYF. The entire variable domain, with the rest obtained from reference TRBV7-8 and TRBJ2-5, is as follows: GAGVSQSPRYKVAKRGQDVALRCDPISGHVSLFWYQQALGQGPEFLTYFQNEAQLDKSGLPSDRFFAERPEGSVSTLKIQRTQQEDSAVYLCASSSGGLAGEGETQYFGPGTRLLVL.

The DNA of the CDR3 is TGCAGCGCCGGCAGCGGGGGGCTGTACCAAGAGACCCAGTACTTC. It encodes CSAGSGGLYQETQYF. The chain has TRBV29-1 and TRBJ2-5, with 9 positions matching TRBD2. J lost 0 bases, V lost 7 bases, and 9 bases had no gene match. Germline-derived CDR1 and CDR2 are SQVTM and ANQGSEA. The CDR3 is 15 amino acids.

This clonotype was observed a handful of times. Here the CDR3 reads CSARDLEASGGNEQFF. Here the CDR3 DNA reads TGCAGTGCTAGAGATCTGGAAGCTAGCGGGGGAAATGAGCAGTTCTTC. V is TRBV20-1 and J is TRBJ2-1; 10 nucleotides line up with TRBD2. The junction had 9 bases not matched to a gene; V was cut back by 0 bases and J by 7 bases. This CDR3 spans 16 amino acids. Germline loops: CDR1 DFQATT, CDR2 SNEGSKA (reference sequence).

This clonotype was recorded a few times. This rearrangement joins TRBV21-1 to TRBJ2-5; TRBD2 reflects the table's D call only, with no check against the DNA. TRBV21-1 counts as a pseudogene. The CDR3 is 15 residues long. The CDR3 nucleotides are TGTGCCAGCAGCAAAACCGCCCTTCCCCTAGGAAGGCAGTACTTC. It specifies CASSKTALPLGRQYF.